These T cell receptor beta chains were read from a single sample in a study of regulatory T cells in long-lasting Graves disease. Using its own MiXCR run on the multiplex PCR reads, TCRdb lists one record per CDR3 protein. The sample includes 400,000 to 500,000 distinct CDR3 sequences, less than 20% seen only once; the top ten take about 11%. These sequences were also reported in another study, on T cells in Graves' hyperthyroidism and ophthalmopathy.

Specimen: peripheral blood mononuclear cells (PBMCs), collected at new diagnosis, from a patient treated with antithyroid drugs. These receptors originate from a woman in her 30s with Graves disease. CDR3s include the opening cysteine and the closing phenylalanine or tryptophan. A D gene is named only where the DNA matches it firmly. Not all rows give a size; the values are once, few, many and, for expanded clones, a class.

>NA|TRBJ2-5|TRBD1|TRBV2
CASSLSGTGAETQYF
TGTGCCAGCAGTTTATCCGGGACAGGGGCAGAGACCCAGTACTTC
>many|TRBJ1-6|NA|TRBV30
CAWTNSYNSPLHF
TGTGCCTGGACGAACAGTTACAATTCACCCCTCCACTTT
>many|TRBJ2-5|TRBD2|TRBV3-1
CASSQSGGETQYF
TGTGCCAGCAGCCAATCGGGGGGAGAGACCCAGTACTTC
>many|TRBJ2-3|TRBD1|TRBV20-1
CSASRDRDLWGTDTQYF
TGCAGTGCTAGTAGGGACAGGGACCTCTGGGGCACAGATACGCAGTATTTT
>NA|TRBJ2-7|NA|TRBV10-3
CAINGGAGSYEQYF
TGTGCCATCAATGGCGGGGCAGGATCCTACGAGCAGTACTTC
>many|TRBJ2-7|NA|TRBV9
CASSVAGRNYEQYF
TGTGCCAGCAGCGTAGCTGGCAGGAACTACGAGCAGTACTTC
>once|TRBJ2-2|NA|TRBV19
CASSIDRRGLPAGELFF
TGTGCCAGTAGTATAGATCGGAGAGGACTCCCCGCCGGGGAGCTGTTTTTT
>many|TRBJ2-5|NA|TRBV19
CASSKRGGTAQETQYF
TGTGCCAGTAGTAAACGGGGAGGGACAGCGCAAGAGACCCAGTACTTC
>many|TRBJ2-1|NA|TRBV20-1
CSARALDALKNNEQFF
TGCAGTGCTAGAGCTCTCGACGCCTTAAAGAACAATGAGCAGTTCTTC
>many|TRBJ2-4|NA|TRBV28
CASSLSDFSLAKNIQYF
TGTGCCAGCAGTTTATCAGACTTTAGTCTAGCCAAAAACATTCAGTACTTC
>many|TRBJ2-7|NA|TRBV13
CASSRVGGSSYEQYF
TGTGCCAGCAGCCGCGTTGGGGGCAGCTCCTACGAGCAGTACTTC
>NA|TRBJ2-1|TRBD2|TRBV15
CATSRVGAGGRNEQFF
TGTGCCACCAGCAGAGTCGGCGCGGGAGGCAGGAATGAGCAGTTCTTC
>many|TRBJ2-1|NA|TRBV5-1
CASSKGQPQYNEQFF
TGCGCCAGCAGCAAAGGACAGCCGCAATACAATGAGCAGTTCTTC
>NA|TRBJ2-4|TRBD2|TRBV7-2
CASSVGLAASKNIQYF
TGTGCCAGCAGCGTAGGTCTAGCGGCCTCCAAAAACATTCAGTACTTC
>many|TRBJ2-1|TRBD2|TRBV3-1
CASSQDLSGNQQFF
TGTGCCAGCAGCCAAGATCTTAGCGGGAACCAGCAGTTCTTC
>NA|TRBJ2-7|TRBD2|TRBV9
CASSVGAGGRSYEQYF
TGTGCCAGCAGCGTAGGGGCGGGAGGTAGGTCCTACGAGCAGTACTTC
>few|TRBJ2-7|NA|TRBV13
CASSQAPSGSYEQYF
TGTGCCAGCAGTCAGGCCCCCAGCGGGTCCTACGAGCAGTACTTC
>many|TRBJ2-2|NA|TRBV7-2
CASSSGRTNTGELFF
TGTGCCAGCAGCTCGGGACGTACGAACACCGGGGAGCTGTTTTTT
>many|TRBJ2-1|NA|TRBV20-1
CSASLGDVEQFF
TGCAGTGCTAGCCTAGGGGACGTTGAGCAGTTCTTC
>NA|TRBJ1-2|TRBD1|TRBV6-1
CASRGQGWDGDGYTF
TGTGCCAGCAGAGGACAGGGGTGGGACGGAGATGGCTACACCTTC
>many|TRBJ1-2|NA|TRBV18
CASSPYDSNRNYGYTF
TGTGCCAGCTCACCCTACGACAGTAATCGGAACTATGGCTACACCTTC
>NA|TRBJ2-1|NA|TRBV7-9
CASSLGSPFGGEQFF
TGTGCCAGCAGCTTAGGAAGCCCCTTCGGGGGTGAGCAGTTCTTC
>few|TRBJ2-7|TRBD2|TRBV6-2/TRBV6-3
CASIETSGSSPYEQYF
TGTGCCAGCATCGAGACTAGCGGGAGCTCCCCCTACGAGCAGTACTTC
>NA|TRBJ2-3|TRBD2|TRBV24-1
CATSDPARGSPDTQYF
TGTGCCACCAGTGACCCTGCCCGCGGGAGCCCAGATACGCAGTATTTT